These 20 T cell receptor beta chains were all obtained from the same sample, sequenced in a study of OX40 agonist ivuxolimab in advanced cancers. Only in-frame clones appear in the TCRdb table, and some are missing; sequencing was by immunoSEQ multiplex PCR. The repertoire holds roughly 120,000 clones, with more than 80% as singletons. Source: CD4+ or CD8+ T cells sorted from blood, taken in a trial of the OX40 agonist ivuxolimab. These receptors came from an adult with an advanced solid tumor such as melanoma, head and neck, liver or kidney cancer.

CDR3 DNA sequence: TGCGCCAGCAGCCAAGATTATCCCGGGACAGGGGAGACTAATGAAAAACTGTTTTTT. Protein: CASSQDYPGTGETNEKLFF. The chain combines TRBV4-3 with TRBJ1-4; 10 nucleotides line up with TRBD1. CDR1 LGHNA and CDR2 YSLEER come from the germline V gene. The CDR3 totals 19 residues. Germline trimming cut 0 bases from V and 2 bases from J; bases unmatched to any gene: 9.

The V gene is TRBV11-2, the J gene TRBJ1-6; TRBD1 is a possible D gene (6 bases). Germline V lookup: CDR1 SGHAT, CDR2 FQNNGV. Trimming removed 0 bases at V and 5 bases at J, with 11 bases between. This CDR3 has 16 residues. The CDR3 DNA sequence: TGTGCCAGCAGCTTAGAAACAGGACAGAATAATTCACCCCTCCACTTT. It translates to CASSLETGQNNSPLHF.

This clone was picked up a small number of times. The chain employs TRBV7-2 and TRBJ1-5; tentatively, D is TRBD1 (6 bases). V lost 4 bases to trimming and J lost 0 bases, with 13 bases between them. This CDR3 is 16 amino acids long. Per germline, CDR1 SGHTA and CDR2 FQGNSA. DNA for the CDR3: TGTGCCAGCAGCTCCCAGGGGCCCTATAGCAATCAGCCCCAGCATTTT. It yields the protein CASSSQGPYSNQPQHF.

The chain recombines TRBV5-4 with TRBJ1-2, with 9 nucleotides matching TRBD1. CDR3 size: 15 residues. V dropped 2 bases and J dropped 4; count of bases not matched to a gene: 6. Germline V lookup: CDR1 SGHNT, CDR2 YYREEE (reference sequence). The CDR3 DNA is TGTGCCAGCAGCTTAAGGACAGGGGTTCTCTATGGCTACACCTTC. Protein product: CASSLRTGVLYGYTF.

The chain carries TRBV10-3 and TRBJ2-5, with 10 bases that match TRBD2. This CDR3 spans 18 amino acids. Germline assignment: CDR1 ENHRY and CDR2 SYGVKD. V dropped 6 bases and J dropped 5; count of bases not matched to a gene: 18. Here the CDR3 reads CAISLSGGLSIMGETQYF. CDR3 nucleotide sequence: TGTGCCATCAGCCTTAGCGGGGGGCTATCTATAATGGGGGAGACCCAGTACTTC.

The chain recombines TRBV9 with TRBJ2-1, with D perhaps TRBD1 (5 bases). Trimming cost V 0 bases and J 4 bases, with 11 bases left between them. In germline, CDR1 is SGDLS, CDR2 YYNGEE. The CDR3 is 15 residues long. CDR3 sequence (DNA): TGTGCCAGCAGCGTAGCACAGGCTAAATACAATGAGCAGTTCTTC. Protein product: CASSVAQAKYNEQFF.

The rearrangement links TRBV5-1 to TRBJ1-2; D perhaps matches TRBD1 (6 bases). CDR1 SGHRS and CDR2 YFSETQ come from the germline V gene. The CDR3 has 13 amino acids. V dropped 4 bases and J dropped 6 bases, with 13 bases sitting between them. CDR3 DNA sequence: TGCGCCAGCAGCCATAGCTCAGGGGATGGCTACACCTTC. Amino acids: CASSHSSGDGYTF.

In its sample, this clone was seen once. This chain joins TRBV6-5 and TRBJ1-6; no clear D. Per the germline V gene, CDR1 is MNHEY and CDR2 is SVGAGI. V lost 4 bases to trimming and J lost 5 bases, with 6 bases between them. This CDR3 region has 13 residues. CDR3 residues: CASSWGNNSPLHF. CDR3 bases: TGTGCCAGCAGTTGGGGAAATAATTCACCCCTCCACTTT.

The rearrangement uses TRBV2 and TRBJ1-6; D unresolved. Germline lookup yields CDR1 SNHLY and CDR2 FYNNEI. The CDR3 sequence is 16 residues long. V lost 5 bases and J 0 bases, leaving 11 bases between the germline ends. The CDR3, as DNA: TGTGCCAGCAGTCCTCGAGGGAGCTCCTATAATTCACCCCTCCACTTT. This translates into CASSPRGSSYNSPLHF. The full variable domain, its missing parts supplied by reference TRBV2 and TRBJ1-6, is EPEVTQTPSHQVTQMGQEVILRCVPISNHLYFYWYRQILGQKVEFLVSFYNNEISEKSEIFDDQFSVERPDGSNFTLKIRSTKLEDSAMYFCASSPRGSSYNSPLHFGNGTRLTVT.

This clone was counted a single time. The V and J genes are TRBV6-5 and TRBJ1-2; TRBD1 agrees at 9 bases. CDR1 is MNHEY, CDR2 SVGAGI, per germline. With 6 bases clipped from V and 5 bases from J, the junction kept 7 bases outside the gene matches. This CDR3 comprises 14 residues. The CDR3 region is CASRPQGAGYGYTF. The CDR3 DNA reads TGTGCCAGCAGGCCACAGGGGGCTGGGTATGGCTACACCTTC.

This chain uses TRBV7-9 with TRBJ2-1, with D unresolved. The V end was cut by 4 bases, the J end by 8 bases, with 9 bases between. The V gene's germline CDR1 is SEHNR and CDR2 FQNEAQ (reference sequence). The CDR3 consists of 12 residues. This CDR3 is CASSSTLHEQFF. For the CDR3, the DNA is TGTGCCAGCAGCTCCACCCTCCATGAGCAGTTCTTC. Full variable domain (outside the CDR3, taken from reference TRBV7-9 and TRBJ2-1): DTGVSQNPRHKITKRGQNVTFRCDPISEHNRLYWYRQTLGQGPEFLTYFQNEAQLEKSRLLSDRFSAERPKGSFSTLEIQRTEQGDSAMYLCASSSTLHEQFFGPGTRLTVL.

The chain is built from TRBV7-2 and TRBJ1-2; D is perhaps TRBD1 (5 bases). The CDR3 length is 15 residues. Trimming removed 6 bases at V and 6 bases at J, with 20 bases between. Germline V gene data show CDR1 as SGHTA and CDR2 as FQGNSA. CDR3 loop: CASSSGTVFRHGYTF. The CDR3 DNA reads TGTGCCAGCAGTTCCGGGACGGTGTTTCGCCATGGCTACACCTTC. The full variable domain, its missing parts supplied by reference TRBV7-2 and TRBJ1-2, is GAGVSQSPSNKVTEKGKDVELRCDPISGHTALYWYRQSLGQGLEFLIYFQGNSAPDKSGLPSDRFSAERTGGSVSTLTIQRTQQEDSAVYLCASSSGTVFRHGYTFGSGTRLTVV.

This chain links TRBV30 with TRBJ2-7; the D gene could be TRBD1 or TRBD2 (5 bases each). CDR1 GTSNPN and CDR2 SVGIG come from the germline V gene (reference sequence). The V gene lost 0 bases and the J gene lost 5 bases, with 14 bases spanning the gap. The length of the CDR3 is 14 residues. CDR3 loop: CAWSVYAGTDEQYF. The DNA for the CDR3 is TGTGCCTGGAGTGTTTATGCAGGGACGGACGAGCAGTACTTC.

This rearrangement joins TRBV19 to TRBJ1-2; weak D call: TRBD1 (6 bases). Germline loops: CDR1 LNHDA, CDR2 SQIVND (reference sequence). Trimming left V 7 bases short and J 8 bases short, with 14 bases between. The CDR3 covers 12 residues. The chain's CDR3 is CASTADRWGYTF. In DNA, the CDR3 is TGTGCCAGTACCGCGGACAGATGGGGCTACACCTTC.

The chain employs TRBV5-1 and TRBJ1-2, with 7 bases matching TRBD1. Germline loops: CDR1 SGHRS, CDR2 YFSETQ. The CDR3 has 14 residues. Germline trimming cut 4 bases from V and 4 bases from J; bases unmatched to any gene: 7. The DNA of the CDR3 is TGCGCCAGCAGCCCGTGGACAGGCCCCTATGGCTACACCTTC. This encodes CASSPWTGPYGYTF.

CDR3 loop: CASREDRGRYEQYF. CDR3 DNA sequence: TGTGCCAGCAGAGAGGACAGGGGGCGTTACGAGCAGTACTTC. The rearrangement uses TRBV28 and TRBJ2-7; 11 nucleotides line up with TRBD1. Trimming took 6 bases from V and 4 from J; bases not matched to a gene: 5. The CDR3 has 14 amino acids. The germline V gene has CDR1 MDHEN and CDR2 SYDVKM. The variable domain in full, completed from reference TRBV28 and TRBJ2-7, reads DVKVTQSSRYLVKRTGEKVFLECVQDMDHENMFWYRQDPGLGLRLIYFSYDVKMKEKGDIPEGYSVSREKKERFSLILESASTNQTSMYLCASREDRGRYEQYFGPGTRLTVT.

Written as DNA, the CDR3 is TGTGCCACCAGCAGAGGGACTAGCGGGAGATACAATGAGCAGTTCTTC. Residues: CATSRGTSGRYNEQFF. The V gene is TRBV15, the J gene TRBJ2-1; TRBD2 aligns across 13 bases. This CDR3 spans 16 amino acids. With 1 base clipped from V and 4 bases from J, the junction kept 1 base outside the gene matches. The germline V gene has CDR1 LNHNV and CDR2 YYDKDF (reference sequence).

This chain uses TRBV10-3 with TRBJ1-2; TRBD1 is a possible D gene (6 bases). CDR1 and CDR2 from the germline V gene are ENHRY and SYGVKD. The CDR3 has 14 residues. With 8 bases removed from V and 2 bases from J, the gap between germline ends came to 15 bases. This CDR3 reads CAIRGGARNYGYTF. CDR3 DNA: TGTGCCATCCGAGGGGGGGCCCGGAACTATGGCTACACCTTC.

Comments on this clone: Distinct nucleotide sequences in the sample also encode this CDR3. The chain carries TRBV10-3 and TRBJ2-3; 13 bases are a match to TRBD2. V dropped 6 bases and J dropped 0; count of bases not matched to a gene: 6. Germline values: CDR1 ENHRY, CDR2 SYGVKD. This CDR3 spans 17 amino acids. The CDR3 bases are TGTGCCATCAGCCCCGGGACTAGCGGGGCTAGCACAGATACGCAGTATTTT. Translation gives CAISPGTSGASTDTQYF.

The chain employs TRBV15 and TRBJ2-1; 8 bases fit TRBD2. The CDR3 is made up of 16 amino acids. Per the germline V gene, CDR1 is LNHNV and CDR2 is YYDKDF (reference sequence). Losses at the gene ends were 1 base for V and 4 bases for J; bases not matched to a gene: 6. CDR3 sequence (DNA): TGTGCCACCAGCAGAGGACTAGCGAGACCTTACAATGAGCAGTTCTTC. Its translation: CATSRGLARPYNEQFF. The full variable domain, rest sourced from reference TRBV15 and TRBJ2-1, is DAMVIQNPRYQVTQFGKPVTLSCSQTLNHNVMYWYQQKSSQAPKLLFHYYDKDFNNEADTPDNFQSRRPNTSFCFLDIRSPGLGDTAMYLCATSRGLARPYNEQFFGPGTRLTVL.